The 27 T cell receptor beta chains in this list originate from one sample, sequenced in a study of graft-versus-host responses after intestinal transplantation. These receptors lack a known antigen. The data were produced by immunoSEQ multiplex PCR, yet TCRdb's version contains in-frame clones alone and is incomplete. The data contain approximately 99,000 clones, around 92% of them singletons. This specimen was unstimulated CD4+ T cells sorted from spleen or lymph node cells, taken before transplant. The receptors originated from a human donor who was the organ donor for an intestinal transplant.

The rearrangement uses TRBV5-1 and TRBJ2-3, with D possibly being TRBD1 (5 bases). Germline V lookup: CDR1 SGHRS, CDR2 YFSETQ. Trimming cost V 1 base and J 3 bases, with 12 bases left between them. The CDR3 runs 15 residues. The CDR3 bases are TGCGCCAGCAGCTTGTCAGGGCATGGGACAGATACGCAGTATTTT. Translation gives CASSLSGHGTDTQYF.

The table lists this clone with a few counts. The chain carries TRBV7-2 and TRBJ2-7; 10 nucleotides match TRBD2. With 4 bases clipped from V and 3 bases from J, the junction kept 9 bases outside the gene matches. The V gene's germline CDR1 is SGHTA and CDR2 FQGNSA. The CDR3 has 16 residues. In DNA, the CDR3 is TGTGCCAGCAGCTCTGGTATTGCTAGCGGGGGCTACGAGCAGTACTTC. This gives the protein CASSSGIASGGYEQYF. The full variable domain, its missing parts supplied by reference TRBV7-2 and TRBJ2-7, is GAGVSQSPSNKVTEKGKDVELRCDPISGHTALYWYRQSLGQGLEFLIYFQGNSAPDKSGLPSDRFSAERTGGSVSTLTIQRTQQEDSAVYLCASSSGIASGGYEQYFGPGTRLTVT.

In DNA form, the CDR3 reads TGTGCCAGCAGTGAAGGGGGCTGGGGGGGGCGCCCCAATTCACCCCTCCACTTT. This gives the protein CASSEGGWGGRPNSPLHF. The V call is TRBV6-1, the J call TRBJ1-6; D possibly corresponds to TRBD1 (6 bases). This CDR3 is built from 18 residues. With 1 base removed from V and 7 bases from J, the gap between germline ends came to 20 bases. CDR1 is MNHNS and CDR2 is SASEGT in the germline V gene.

The chain couples TRBV6-1 to TRBJ1-2; D unclear. The germline V gene encodes CDR1 MNHNS and CDR2 SASEGT. This CDR3 contains 14 residues. The V end lost 4 bases, the J end lost 4 bases, and 13 bases lay between the germline ends. The CDR3 region has the DNA TGTGCCAGCAGTGTGGGTCAGGTGGTCTATGGCTACACCTTC. Its translation is CASSVGQVVYGYTF.

The chain links TRBV2 to TRBJ2-4, with 12 nucleotides matching TRBD2. Per the germline V gene, CDR1 is SNHLY and CDR2 is FYNNEI. The V gene end was trimmed by 6 bases and the J gene end by 6 bases; junction bases not matched to a gene: 9. This CDR3 spans 16 amino acids. The CDR3 DNA follows: TGTGCCAGCAGGGATACCACTAGCGGGGGGTCAAACATTCAGTACTTC. The encoded protein is CASRDTTSGGSNIQYF.

The chain has TRBV18 and TRBJ2-5; D is ambiguous. The germline gives CDR1 KGHSH, CDR2 LQKENI. Trimming left V 1 base short and J 4 bases short, with 4 bases between. The CDR3 spans 12 residues. CDR3 nucleotide sequence: TGTGCCAGCTCACCACGTCGAGAGACCCAGTACTTC. This encodes CASSPRRETQYF.

The gene calls are TRBV15 and TRBJ2-2, with D maybe TRBD2 (5 bases). Between the trimmed V and J ends, which lost 1 base and 1 base, there was a span of 7 bases. CDR3 size: 15 residues. CDR1 is LNHNV and CDR2 is YYDKDF in the germline V gene (reference sequence). The CDR3 region is CATSRGRGNTGELFF. The DNA of the CDR3 is TGTGCCACCAGCAGAGGCCGGGGGAACACCGGGGAGCTGTTTTTT.

This sequence joins TRBV4-3 and TRBJ1-2, with 11 bases lining up with TRBD1. V shed 1 base, J shed 3 bases, and the junction held 1 base outside the gene matches. The CDR3 consists of 15 residues. Germline V gene data show CDR1 as LGHNA and CDR2 as YSLEER. The CDR3 spells CASSQGTGGYYGYTF. In nucleotides, the CDR3 is TGCGCCAGCAGCCAAGGGACAGGGGGCTACTATGGCTACACCTTC.

This chain connects TRBV2 to TRBJ2-3, with 11 nucleotides matching TRBD2. Germline values: CDR1 SNHLY, CDR2 FYNNEI. V trimming: 7 bases; J trimming: 2 bases; junction bases outside the gene matches: 14. This CDR3 is 18 amino acids long. The CDR3 spells CASTAWLAGGSSTDTQYF. As DNA, the CDR3 is TGTGCCAGCACAGCCTGGCTAGCGGGGGGATCCTCCACAGATACGCAGTATTTT.

The chain carries TRBV5-6 and TRBJ1-1; D uncertain. This CDR3 comprises 13 residues. V lost 0 bases and J lost 4, with 7 bases in between. Germline V lookup: CDR1 SGHDT, CDR2 YYEEEE. The CDR3 bases are TGTGCCAGCAGCTTGGACGGGTTCACTGAAGCTTTCTTT. Residues: CASSLDGFTEAFF.

The V call is TRBV2, the J call TRBJ2-5; TRBD1 matches 9 bases. From germline, CDR1 is SNHLY and CDR2 FYNNEI. With V trimmed by 8 bases and J by 11 bases, 18 bases remained unmatched. This CDR3 has 15 amino acids. The CDR3 DNA is TGTGCCAGCGGCGACTACAGGGGGCAATCTCCGCGGCAGTACTTC. Translation gives CASGDYRGQSPRQYF.

CDR3 loop: CASSQTSVETQYF. DNA for the CDR3: TGTGCCAGCAGCCAAACTAGCGTGGAGACCCAGTACTTC. This chain uses TRBV11-2 with TRBJ2-5, with 7 bases matching TRBD2. Germline V gives CDR1 SGHAT, CDR2 FQNNGV. CDR3 length: 13 amino acids. V lost 5 bases to trimming and J lost 5 bases; unmatched junction nucleotides: 5.

CDR3 sequence: CATGNSGSSYNEQFF. The CDR3 nucleotides are TGTGCCACCGGAAATAGCGGTAGCTCCTACAATGAGCAGTTCTTC. The chain recombines TRBV6-1 with TRBJ2-1, with D perhaps matching TRBD2 (6 bases). V shed 10 bases and J shed 0 bases, with 16 bases lying between them. The CDR3 contains 15 residues. CDR1 is MNHNS, CDR2 SASEGT, per germline.

This chain joins TRBV5-6 and TRBJ2-5; D uncertain. CDR1 SGHDT and CDR2 YYEEEE come from the germline V gene. This CDR3 has 11 amino acids. The V gene lost 2 bases and the J gene lost 5 bases, with 4 bases spanning the gap. The CDR3 sequence is CASSLSETQYF. CDR3 bases: TGTGCCAGCAGCTTATCGGAGACCCAGTACTTC. Filled out from reference TRBV5-6 and TRBJ2-5, the complete variable domain reads DAGVTQSPTHLIKTRGQQVTLRCSPKSGHDTVSWYQQALGQGPQFIFQYYEEEERQRGNFPDRFSGHQFPNYSSELNVNALLLGDSALYLCASSLSETQYFGPGTRLLVL.

This clone was detected a few times. This chain links TRBV7-9 with TRBJ1-1, with 8 bases matching TRBD1. Per the germline V gene, CDR1 is SEHNR and CDR2 is FQNEAQ (reference sequence). V gave up 2 bases and J gave up 1 base; unmatched junction bases: 0. The CDR3 runs 14 residues. Written as DNA, the CDR3 is TGTGCCAGCAGCTTACAGGGGGCGAACACTGAAGCTTTCTTT. Translation gives CASSLQGANTEAFF.

The rearrangement uses TRBV5-4 and TRBJ1-2; 12 nucleotides match TRBD1. CDR1 SGHNT and CDR2 YYREEE come from the germline V gene (reference sequence). CDR3 size: 14 residues. V gave up 4 bases and J gave up 8 bases; unmatched junction bases: 6. CDR3 coding DNA: TGTGCCAGCAGCACGGGACAGGGGGCGAGGGGCTACACCTTC. This encodes CASSTGQGARGYTF.

The chain is built from TRBV4-2 and TRBJ2-7, with TRBD1 identical over 7 bases. The CDR3 runs 14 residues. Trimming took 1 base from V and 3 from J; bases not matched to a gene: 3. The germline V gene encodes CDR1 LGHNA and CDR2 YNFKEQ. CDR3 DNA: TGTGCCAGCAGCCAAGGACAGGGCCTCTACGAGCAGTACTTC. Translated: CASSQGQGLYEQYF.

This chain uses TRBV10-3 with TRBJ2-3, with 7 bases matching TRBD1. The ends lost 4 bases at V and 1 base at J; junction bases unmatched: 8. Germline CDR1 reads ENHRY; CDR2 reads SYGVKD. There are 16 residues in the CDR3. CDR3 sequence (DNA): TGTGCCATCAGTGCACGACAGGGACGGGGCACAGATACGCAGTATTTT. This translates into CAISARQGRGTDTQYF.

The chain couples TRBV7-9 to TRBJ1-6, with TRBD1 as a possible D gene (6 bases). Germline V CDR1 and CDR2: SEHNR, FQNEAQ (reference sequence). This CDR3 has 15 residues. Trimming removed 5 bases from V and 10 bases from J, with 18 bases in between. The CDR3 region is CASSKIRGGRSPLHF. For the CDR3, the DNA is TGTGCCAGCAGCAAAATCCGGGGGGGCAGATCACCCCTCCACTTT.

This chain joins TRBV10-3 and TRBJ2-3; D not certain. The V end lost 4 bases, the J end lost 5 bases, and 7 bases lay between the germline ends. Germline assignment: CDR1 ENHRY and CDR2 SYGVKD. The CDR3 covers 12 residues. In nucleotides, the CDR3 is TGTGCCATCAGTGCAGGAAGAGATACGCAGTATTTT. Amino acids: CAISAGRDTQYF.

This rearrangement joins TRBV18 to TRBJ2-1; tentative D call: TRBD1 (5 bases). CDR3 length: 14 residues. Germline assignment: CDR1 KGHSH and CDR2 LQKENI. The ends were cut back, 4 bases at V and 1 base at J, with 8 bases in the middle. The CDR3 here is CASSRAGSYNEQFF. Written as DNA, the CDR3 is TGTGCCAGCTCACGGGCAGGGTCCTACAATGAGCAGTTCTTC.

This chain connects TRBV7-2 to TRBJ2-5; D is undetermined. Trimming took 0 bases from V and 5 from J, leaving 4 bases between them. Germline V lookup: CDR1 SGHTA, CDR2 FQGNSA. The CDR3 has 12 amino acids. CDR3 amino acids: CASSLARETQYF. CDR3 DNA sequence: TGTGCCAGCAGCTTAGCGCGGGAGACCCAGTACTTC.

The count of this clone is one. The chain carries TRBV7-2 and TRBJ2-3, with TRBD1 identical over 9 bases. The CDR3 contains 16 residues. With 5 bases clipped from V and 6 bases from J, the junction kept 12 bases outside the gene matches. Germline CDR1 SGHTA, CDR2 FQGNSA. For the CDR3, the DNA is TGTGCCAGCAGCCTAACGCCGGGACAGGGATTGGATACGCAGTATTTT. Its protein product is CASSLTPGQGLDTQYF.

A remark on this clone: The same CDR3 is also encoded by other DNA sequences in this sample. V usage is TRBV6-5 and J usage is TRBJ1-1, with D possibly being TRBD1 (5 bases). Germline loops: CDR1 MNHEY, CDR2 SVGAGI. This CDR3 comprises 13 residues. The V end lost 5 bases, the J end lost 2 bases, and 9 bases lay between the germline ends. As DNA, the CDR3 is TGTGCCAGCAGTAGGGGCCTAAACACTGAAGCTTTCTTT. Residues: CASSRGLNTEAFF.

The CDR3 DNA sequence: TGCACCAGCAGCCAAGGCAAAGCCCCCTACAATGAGCAGTTCTTC. Amino acids: CTSSQGKAPYNEQFF. The chain couples TRBV1 to TRBJ2-1; TRBD2, the D gene given by the table, was not confirmed from the DNA. TRBV1 is a pseudogene. This CDR3 spans 15 amino acids.

The rearrangement links TRBV5-1 to TRBJ1-2; 7 bases are shared with TRBD1. Germline V lookup: CDR1 SGHRS, CDR2 YFSETQ. The ends lost 0 bases at V and 4 bases at J; junction bases unmatched: 6. This CDR3 region has 15 residues. The CDR3 loop reads CASSLVAPGGYGYTF. The CDR3 region has the DNA TGCGCCAGCAGCTTGGTGGCCCCAGGGGGCTATGGCTACACCTTC.

This clone was found once. This rearrangement joins TRBV5-6 to TRBJ1-2; no reliable D call. Germline assignment: CDR1 SGHDT and CDR2 YYEEEE. This CDR3 is 12 amino acids long. Trimming shortened V by 4 bases and J by 4 bases, and 8 bases separated the two germline ends. The CDR3, as DNA: TGTGCCAGCAGCCTCGACACCTATGGCTACACCTTC. This gives the protein CASSLDTYGYTF.